This record concerns one TCR beta chain sequence. Germline-derived CDR1 and CDR2 are LNHNV and YYDKDF (reference sequence). The V gene end was trimmed by 2 bases and the J gene end by 4 bases; junction bases not matched to a gene: 6. This CDR3 spans 17 amino acids. This sample was taken from a study of OX40 agonist ivuxolimab in advanced cancers. Whole-study context: The treatment was a fully human IgG2 OX40 agonist, ivuxolimab. Antecedent anti-PD-1, anti-PD-L1 or anti-CTLA-4 therapy was permissible, with about 40% having received some.

The table came from immunoSEQ multiplex PCR; TCRdb's copy has only in-frame clones and leaves some out. The sample shows under 20,000 clones, 80% to 95% of them seen only once. The material sequenced was CD4+ or CD8+ T cells sorted from blood, taken in a trial of the OX40 agonist ivuxolimab. This TCR derives from an adult with an advanced solid tumor such as melanoma, head and neck, liver or kidney cancer. The chain recombines TRBV15 with TRBJ2-1, with 12 positions matching TRBD2. The DNA of the CDR3 is TGTGCCACCAGCAGATGGACTAGCGGGGAGATTTACAATGAGCAGTTCTTC. Translating gives CATSRWTSGEIYNEQFF.